Listed below are T cell receptor beta chains from one sample, sequenced in a study of beta chain features in type 1 diabetes. TCRdb's copy holds only in-frame clones and misses some; the assay was immunoSEQ multiplex PCR. The data show a few hundred thousand clones, with roughly 16% seen just once and approximately 0.02% held by the top ten. Sequenced material: naive CD4+ T cells from blood. These receptors originate from a woman younger than 35 in good health. Both conserved end residues are part of each CDR3. The order of the fields is J gene, V gene, D gene, clone size, CDR3 DNA, CDR3 protein. A D gene is named only where the DNA matches it firmly. Only some rows state a clone size, as once, few, many or a class for expanded clones.

TRBJ2-1 | TRBV11-3 | TRBD1 | - | TGTGCCAGCAGCCCCCAATCGACAGGGAGACATGAGCAGTTCTTC | CASSPQSTGRHEQFF
TRBJ1-2 | TRBV6-1 | - | - | TGTGCCAGCAGTGATCGCTATGGCTACACCTTC | CASSDRYGYTF
TRBJ2-5 | TRBV30 | - | few | TGTGCCTGGAGTCCACTGGAGACCCAGTACTTC | CAWSPLETQYF
TRBJ2-3 | TRBV29-1 | - | few | TGCAGCGTTGAATACCCCCCCAGCGGGAGCACAGATACGCAGTATTTT | CSVEYPPSGSTDTQYF
TRBJ1-5 | TRBV30 | - | few | TGTGCCTGGAGTCAGGGTAGCAATCAGCCCCAGCATTTT | CAWSQGSNQPQHF
TRBJ1-2 | TRBV5-4 | TRBD1 | - | TGTGCCAGCAGTTTTGACAGGGGGGACGGCTACACCTTC | CASSFDRGDGYTF
TRBJ2-1 | TRBV2 | - | few | TGTGCCAGCAGCGATTGGCAGGGTGACAATGAGCAGTTCTTC | CASSDWQGDNEQFF
TRBJ1-1 | TRBV6-5 | - | once | TGTGCCAGCAGTTACTCGAGGCTGAACACTGAAGCTTTCTTT | CASSYSRLNTEAFF
TRBJ2-7 | TRBV6-6 | TRBD1 | few | TGTGCCAGCAGCATCACAGGGGGAAGGTACGAGCAGTACTTC | CASSITGGRYEQYF
TRBJ1-2 | TRBV29-1 | - | - | TGCAGCGTTGAAGATACTCGGTCGAGTGGCTACACCTTC | CSVEDTRSSGYTF
TRBJ1-2 | TRBV5-4 | TRBD1 | - | TGTGCCAGCAGCACGGGACAGGTCGCTAACTATGGCTACACCTTC | CASSTGQVANYGYTF
TRBJ2-3 | TRBV21-1 | - | few | TGTGCCAGCAGCAAAAGACAGAACTTCACAGATACGCAGTATTTT | CASSKRQNFTDTQYF
TRBJ2-4 | TRBV9 | - | few | TGTGCCAGCAGCGCCGGGCCCGAGGGAAACATTCAGTACTTC | CASSAGPEGNIQYF
TRBJ1-5 | TRBV18 | TRBD1 | few | TGTGCCAGCTCACCAAGACAGGGGAATCAGCCCCAGCATTTT | CASSPRQGNQPQHF
TRBJ2-1 | TRBV4-3 | TRBD2 | - | TGCGCCAGCAGCCAAGATTCGGGGACTAGCACCTACAATGAGCAGTTCTTC | CASSQDSGTSTYNEQFF
TRBJ1-2 | TRBV9 | TRBD1 | few | TGTGCCAGCAGCACTCACAAGACAGGGGGCAACTATGGCTACACCTTC | CASSTHKTGGNYGYTF
TRBJ2-1 | TRBV19 | TRBD2 | - | TGTGCCTCTTCGGCGGGGCTAGCGGGAGTGGATGAGCAGTTCTTC | CASSAGLAGVDEQFF
TRBJ2-1 | TRBV21-1 | - | - | TGTGCCAGCAGCCCACAGAATTCTAGCGGGAGTAACAATGAGCAGTTCTTC | CASSPQNSSGSNNEQFF
TRBJ1-4 | TRBV4-2 | TRBD1 | - | TGTGCCAGCAGCCAAGGGACAGGGCAACGGGAAAAACTGTTTTTT | CASSQGTGQREKLFF
TRBJ2-1 | TRBV6-5 | TRBD1 | few | TGTGCCAGCCGGGACAGGGGGTTCTTCTACAATGAGCAGTTCTTC | CASRDRGFFYNEQFF
TRBJ1-2 | TRBV12-2 | - | - | TGTGCAAGTCGCATTAGGTATCAGGGCGAGGGCTACACCTTC | CASRIRYQGEGYTF
TRBJ2-7 | TRBV28 | TRBD1 | few | TGTGCCAGCCTAGACAGGGACGTGCAGTACTTC | CASLDRDVQYF
TRBJ2-5 | TRBV19 | TRBD1 | - | TGTGCCAGTAGTCTCAGGGGGCGGACGGAGACCCAGTACTTC | CASSLRGRTETQYF
TRBJ2-7 | TRBV28 | - | few | TGTGCCAGCAGCGCGGACAACTCCTACGAGCAGTACTTC | CASSADNSYEQYF
TRBJ1-5 | TRBV27 | - | few | TGTGCCAGCAGTCCCAGATTGAGCAATCAGCCCCAGCATTTT | CASSPRLSNQPQHF
TRBJ1-2 | TRBV29-1 | TRBD1 | - | TGCAGCGTTGATGGGACAGAAAGTTATGGCTACACCTTC | CSVDGTESYGYTF
TRBJ1-5 | TRBV30 | - | - | TGTGCCTGGAGTGTGGGGGACACCCAGCATTTT | CAWSVGDTQHF
TRBJ2-1 | TRBV14 | TRBD2 | - | TGTGCCAGCAGCCAAGATGGAGGCGGACTAGCGGGGTACAATGAGCAGTTCTTC | CASSQDGGGLAGYNEQFF
TRBJ2-7 | TRBV5-4 | TRBD2 | - | TGTGCCAGCAGCTTGGGATTGGCGGGAGTAGTCGAGCAGTACTTC | CASSLGLAGVVEQYF
TRBJ2-1 | TRBV30 | TRBD2 | few | TGTGCCTGGAGGGGGAGGGGTAGTGAGCAGTTCTTC | CAWRGRGSEQFF
TRBJ2-1 | TRBV30 | TRBD2 | - | TGTGCCTGGAGCCCCGGGACTAGCGGGGCCAATGAGCAGTTCTTC | CAWSPGTSGANEQFF
TRBJ2-7 | TRBV29-1 | TRBD2 | - | TGCAGCGTTCTTTCTAGCGGGAGGGCCTTCGAGCAGTACTTC | CSVLSSGRAFEQYF
TRBJ1-5 | TRBV11-2 | TRBD1 | - | TGTGCCAGCAGCTTAGGGGACAGGGACCAGCCCCAGCATTTT | CASSLGDRDQPQHF
TRBJ2-1 | TRBV2 | TRBD1 | few | TGTGCCAGCAGGGATACAGGGGCAGCCTACAATGAGCAGTTCTTC | CASRDTGAAYNEQFF
TRBJ2-1 | TRBV9 | TRBD2 | few | TGTGCCAGCAGCCTCCACCTAGCGGGGATCTACAATGAGCAGTTCTTC | CASSLHLAGIYNEQFF
TRBJ2-7 | TRBV10-3 | - | - | TGTGCCATCAGCACACGGGGGGAGCAGTACTTC | CAISTRGEQYF
TRBJ1-5 | TRBV18 | - | few | TGTGCCAGCTCACCAGATGGACAGAGGGCCGGTCAGCCCCAGCATTTT | CASSPDGQRAGQPQHF
TRBJ2-3 | TRBV2 | - | - | TGTGCCAGCAGTCAACCTAACTCCAGGTTCGGGGGCACAGATACGCAGTATTTT | CASSQPNSRFGGTDTQYF
TRBJ2-2 | TRBV5-4 | TRBD2 | - | TGTGCCAGCAGCCCCCCAGCGGGAGCCCCCACCGGGGAGCTGTTTTTT | CASSPPAGAPTGELFF
TRBJ2-1 | TRBV5-1 | TRBD2 | few | TGCGCCAGCAGCTTATACCGGACTAGCGGTACAGACAATGAGCAGTTCTTC | CASSLYRTSGTDNEQFF
TRBJ1-2 | TRBV18 | - | - | TGTGCCAGCTCACCAACCGGACAGATCATTAACTATGGCTACACCTTC | CASSPTGQIINYGYTF
TRBJ2-1 | TRBV7-2 | - | - | TGTGCCAGCAGGACGACTTTTTCCTACAATGAGCAGTTCTTC | CASRTTFSYNEQFF
TRBJ2-1 | TRBV11-2 | TRBD2 | few | TGTGCCAGCAGCTTAGGAGGTAGCGGGAGGGCCTCCTACAATGAGCAGTTCTTC | CASSLGGSGRASYNEQFF
TRBJ2-3 | TRBV30 | TRBD2 | - | TGTGCCTGCCCTAGGGGACTAGCGGGGAGCAGAGATACGCAGTATTTT | CACPRGLAGSRDTQYF
TRBJ2-5 | TRBV4-1 | TRBD2 | few | TGCGCCAGCAGCCTAGCGGGAGGGGGTACCCAGTACTTC | CASSLAGGGTQYF
TRBJ2-3 | TRBV18 | TRBD1 | few | TGTGCCAGCTCACCACTCGGGGACAGGGGCACAGATACGCAGTATTTT | CASSPLGDRGTDTQYF
TRBJ2-2 | TRBV28 | - | - | TGTGCCAGCAGTTCGGGGCCCTTAGCGGAGCTCTTCACCGGGGAGCTGTTTTTT | CASSSGPLAELFTGELFF
TRBJ2-7 | TRBV7-2 | - | - | TGTGCCAGCAGCTTACTGGCGGGATTGGGTGGTGAGCAGTACTTC | CASSLLAGLGGEQYF